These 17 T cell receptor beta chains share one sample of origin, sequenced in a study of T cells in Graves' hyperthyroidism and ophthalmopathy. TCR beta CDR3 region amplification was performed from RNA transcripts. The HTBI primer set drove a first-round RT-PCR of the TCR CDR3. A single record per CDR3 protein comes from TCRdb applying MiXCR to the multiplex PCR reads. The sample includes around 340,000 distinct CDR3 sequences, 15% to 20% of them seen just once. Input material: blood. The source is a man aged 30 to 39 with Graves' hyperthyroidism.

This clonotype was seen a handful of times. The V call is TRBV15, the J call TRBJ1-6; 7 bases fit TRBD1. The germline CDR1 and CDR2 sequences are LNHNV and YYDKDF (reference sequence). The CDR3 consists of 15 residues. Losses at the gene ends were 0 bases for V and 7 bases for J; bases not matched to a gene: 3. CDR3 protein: CATSRDRDRNSPLHF. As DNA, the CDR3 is TGTGCCACCAGCAGAGACAGGGACAGAAATTCACCCCTCCACTTT.

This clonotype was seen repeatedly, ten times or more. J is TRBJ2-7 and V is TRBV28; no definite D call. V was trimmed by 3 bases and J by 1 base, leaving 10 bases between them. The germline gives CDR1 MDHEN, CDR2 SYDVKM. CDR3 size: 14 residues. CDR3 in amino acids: CASSFVGHSYEQYF. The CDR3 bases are TGTGCCAGCAGTTTTGTAGGGCATTCCTACGAGCAGTACTTC.

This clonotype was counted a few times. CDR3 sequence: CASSETGGQPQHF. DNA of the CDR3: TGTGCCAGCAGTGAAACGGGAGGGCAGCCCCAGCATTTT. This chain joins TRBV2 and TRBJ1-5; D call uncertain. The CDR3 has 13 residues. Trimming stripped 2 bases from V and 7 bases from J, with 9 bases between. Germline CDR1 reads SNHLY; CDR2 reads FYNNEI.

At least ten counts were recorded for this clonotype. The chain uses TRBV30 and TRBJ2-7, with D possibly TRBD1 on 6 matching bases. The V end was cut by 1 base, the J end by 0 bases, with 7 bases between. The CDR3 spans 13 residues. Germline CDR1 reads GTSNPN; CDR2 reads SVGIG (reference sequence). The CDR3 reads CAWSEDSSYEQYF. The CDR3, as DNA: TGTGCCTGGAGTGAGGACAGCTCCTACGAGCAGTACTTC.

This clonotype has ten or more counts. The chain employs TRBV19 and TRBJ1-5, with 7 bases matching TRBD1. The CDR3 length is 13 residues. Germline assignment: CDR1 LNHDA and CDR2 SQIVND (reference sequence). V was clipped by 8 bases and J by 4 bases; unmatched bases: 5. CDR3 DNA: TGTGCCAGTGGGGACAGACCTAATCAGCCCCAGCATTTT. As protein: CASGDRPNQPQHF.

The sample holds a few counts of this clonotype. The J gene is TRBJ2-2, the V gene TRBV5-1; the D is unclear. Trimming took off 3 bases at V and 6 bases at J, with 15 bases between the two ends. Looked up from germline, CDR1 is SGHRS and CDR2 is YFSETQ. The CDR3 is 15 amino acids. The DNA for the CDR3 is TGCGCCAGCAGCTCGGTTGGGCCAACGTCCGGGGAGCTGTTTTTT. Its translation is CASSSVGPTSGELFF.

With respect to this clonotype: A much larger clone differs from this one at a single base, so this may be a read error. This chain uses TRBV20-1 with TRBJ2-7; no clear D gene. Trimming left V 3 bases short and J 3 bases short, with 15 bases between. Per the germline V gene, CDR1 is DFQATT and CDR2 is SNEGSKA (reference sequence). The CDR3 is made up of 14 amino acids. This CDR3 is CSASPLGRLYEQYF. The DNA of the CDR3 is TGCAGTGCTAGTCCCCTCGGGCGTCTCTACGAGCAGTACTTC.

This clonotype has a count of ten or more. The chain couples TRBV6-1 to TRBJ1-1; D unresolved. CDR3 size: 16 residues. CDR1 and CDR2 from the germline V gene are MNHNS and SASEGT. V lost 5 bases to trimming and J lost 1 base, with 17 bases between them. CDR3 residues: CASSIFIPKPNTEAFF. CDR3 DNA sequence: TGTGCCAGCAGTATTTTTATTCCCAAGCCGAACACTGAAGCTTTCTTT.

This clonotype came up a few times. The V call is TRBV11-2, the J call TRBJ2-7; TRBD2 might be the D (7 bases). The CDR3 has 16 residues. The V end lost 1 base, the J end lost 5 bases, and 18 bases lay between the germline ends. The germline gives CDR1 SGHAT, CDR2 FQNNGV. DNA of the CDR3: TGTGCCAGCAGCTTAGGGCCAGGGGCGGGAGACCACGAGCAGTACTTC. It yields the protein CASSLGPGAGDHEQYF.

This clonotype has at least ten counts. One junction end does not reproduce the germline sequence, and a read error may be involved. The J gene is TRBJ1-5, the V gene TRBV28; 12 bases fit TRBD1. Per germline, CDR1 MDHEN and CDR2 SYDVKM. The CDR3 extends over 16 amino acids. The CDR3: CASSLDGTGGKQPQHF. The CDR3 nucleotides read TGTGCCAGCAGCCTAGACGGGACAGGGGGCAAACAGCCCCAGCATTTT.

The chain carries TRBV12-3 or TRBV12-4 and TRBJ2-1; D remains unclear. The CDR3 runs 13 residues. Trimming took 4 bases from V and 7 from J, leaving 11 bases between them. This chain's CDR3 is CASSSTDFNEQFF. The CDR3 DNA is TGTGCCAGCAGTTCGACTGATTTTAATGAGCAGTTCTTC.

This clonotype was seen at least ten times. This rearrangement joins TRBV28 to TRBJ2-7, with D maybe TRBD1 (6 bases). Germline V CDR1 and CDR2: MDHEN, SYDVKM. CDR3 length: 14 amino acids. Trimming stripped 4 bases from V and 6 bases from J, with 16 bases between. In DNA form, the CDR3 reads TGTGCCAGCAGTTCCACAGGGTCTCGCCGCGAGCAGTACTTC. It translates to CASSSTGSRREQYF.

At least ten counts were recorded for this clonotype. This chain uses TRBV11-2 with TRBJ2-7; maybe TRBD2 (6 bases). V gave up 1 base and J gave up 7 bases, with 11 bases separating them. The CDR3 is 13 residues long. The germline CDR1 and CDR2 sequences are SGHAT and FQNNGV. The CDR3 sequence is CASSLAGTLEQYF. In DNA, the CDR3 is TGTGCCAGCAGCTTAGCAGGGACTTTGGAGCAGTACTTC.

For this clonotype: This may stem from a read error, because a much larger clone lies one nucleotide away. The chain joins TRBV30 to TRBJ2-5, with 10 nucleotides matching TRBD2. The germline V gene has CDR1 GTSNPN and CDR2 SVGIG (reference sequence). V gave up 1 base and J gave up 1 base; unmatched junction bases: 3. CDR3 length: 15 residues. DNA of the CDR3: TGTGCCTGGAGTGAGGGACTAGCGTGCCAAGAGACCCAGTACTTC. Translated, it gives CAWSEGLACQETQYF.

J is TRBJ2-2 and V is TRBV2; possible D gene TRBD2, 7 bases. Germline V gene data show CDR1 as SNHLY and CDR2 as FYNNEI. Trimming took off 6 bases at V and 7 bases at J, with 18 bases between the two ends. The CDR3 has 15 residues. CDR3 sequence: CASSLEGGTNGELFF. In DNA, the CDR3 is TGTGCCAGCAGCCTCGAGGGGGGGACAAACGGGGAGCTGTTTTTT. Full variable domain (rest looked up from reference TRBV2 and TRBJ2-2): EPEVTQTPSHQVTQMGQEVILRCVPISNHLYFYWYRQILGQKVEFLVSFYNNEISEKSEIFDDQFSVERPDGSNFTLKIRSTKLEDSAMYFCASSLEGGTNGELFFGEGSRLTVL.

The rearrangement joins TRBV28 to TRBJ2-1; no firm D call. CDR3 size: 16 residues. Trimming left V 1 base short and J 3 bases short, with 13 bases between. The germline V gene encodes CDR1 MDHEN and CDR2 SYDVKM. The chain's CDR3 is CASSLFRRTLYNEQFF. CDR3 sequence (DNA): TGTGCCAGCAGTTTATTCCGGCGAACACTCTACAATGAGCAGTTCTTC.

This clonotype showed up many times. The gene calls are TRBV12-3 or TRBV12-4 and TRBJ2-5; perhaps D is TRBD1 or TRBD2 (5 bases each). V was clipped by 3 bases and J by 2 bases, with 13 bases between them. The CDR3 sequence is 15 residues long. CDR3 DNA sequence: TGTGCCAGCAGTTTGACTCCCTGGGGGCAAGAGACCCAGTACTTC. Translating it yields CASSLTPWGQETQYF.